Sequencing of this T cell receptor (beta chain) was carried out in a study of OX40 agonist ivuxolimab in advanced cancers. Note on this clone: The junction departs from the called germline gene at one end, perhaps through a read error.

Clones were read by immunoSEQ multiplex PCR, and TCRdb kept only the in-frame ones, dropping some. The top ten hold under 6.5% of the sample, which has 95,000 to 100,000 clones, approximately 80% seen once. This CDR3 has 15 amino acids. Germline V gene data show CDR1 as SGHTA and CDR2 as FQGTGA. The sample was CD4+ or CD8+ T cells sorted from blood, taken in a trial of the OX40 agonist ivuxolimab. The chain couples TRBV7-3 to TRBJ2-2; D may be TRBD1 or TRBD2 (6 bases each). The receptor was derived from an adult with an advanced solid tumor such as melanoma, head and neck, liver or kidney cancer. The DNA for the CDR3 is TGTGCCAGCAGCGTAACAGGGACTAACACCGGGGAGCTGTTTTTT. This encodes CASSVTGTNTGELFF.